Listed here is a single T cell receptor (beta chain). Its antigen is not known. 5' RACE that incorporated UMI labels was used to prepare the TRB cDNA libraries. No DNA is given; TCRdb re-called the 5' RACE reads and lists each CDR3 protein once. The sample data list 60,000 or so distinct CDR3 sequences. Germline CDR1 is SGHVS and CDR2 is FNYEAQ. This CDR3 has 13 amino acids. The data were obtained in a study of CXCR3-negative and CXCR3-positive naive CD8 T cells. Background on the study: For each library, about 1.5 +/- 0.3 million TRB reads were obtained, 110 million to 150 million in total. Study-level findings and limits: For memory CD8+ cells diversity was much lower, but both naive subsets had comparably high diversity. Naive CXCR3-negative and CXCR3-positive cells had similar TRBV-TRBJ usage; memory differed.

Triplicate sorts, hundreds of thousands of cells apiece, were made for each CD8+ T cell subset. Input material: memory CD8+ T cells from blood. The V and J genes are TRBV7-6 and TRBJ2-3; no DNA is available, so the TRBD2 call from TCRdb remains unchecked. The sequence came from a human donor in good health. Some clones in this sample may be carry-over from other donors' samples. CDR3 amino acids: CASSFTASDTQYF.